The 19 T cell receptor beta chains below come from one sample, sequenced in a study of graft-versus-host responses after intestinal transplantation. TCRdb keeps only in-frame clones here, not all; method: immunoSEQ multiplex PCR. The sample holds over 20,000 clones, less than 60% seen once. Specimen: alloreactive CD4+ T cells from a mixed lymphocyte reaction culture, collected before intestinal transplant. Specified subset: CFSE-low proliferating T cells sorted from approximately 6-day pre-transplant mixed lymphocyte reaction (GvH or HvG direction). Receptors were obtained from a human patient who received an intestinal transplant.

The table lists this clone with a few counts. CDR3 amino acids: CASSPGVGAMNTEAFF. Here the CDR3 DNA reads TGTGCCAGCAGCCCGGGGGTTGGGGCGATGAACACTGAAGCTTTCTTT. V and J are TRBV5-5 and TRBJ1-1, with a tentative D call TRBD1 (5 bases). V was pared by 4 bases and J by 0 bases, with 16 bases between. The CDR3 contains 16 residues. The germline V gene encodes CDR1 SGHKS and CDR2 YYEKEE (reference sequence).

The chain employs TRBV18 and TRBJ2-1; D may be TRBD2 (5 bases). V dropped 4 bases and J dropped 0 bases, with 10 bases sitting between them. CDR3 length: 15 residues. Germline V gene sequence: CDR1 KGHSH, CDR2 LQKENI. For the CDR3, the DNA is TGTGCCAGCTCACTAACTAGGAGCTCCTACAATGAGCAGTTCTTC. It is translated as CASSLTRSSYNEQFF.

The rearrangement uses TRBV9 and TRBJ2-2, with D perhaps matching TRBD1 (6 bases). The germline CDR1 and CDR2 sequences are SGDLS and YYNGEE. V lost 0 bases to trimming and J lost 6 bases, with 12 bases between them. This CDR3 spans 15 amino acids. The DNA of the CDR3 is TGTGCCAGCAGCGTAGTAGGGGGTGGGGCCGGGGAGCTGTTTTTT. This gives the protein CASSVVGGGAGELFF.

The chain combines TRBV6-5 with TRBJ1-2; D possibly corresponds to TRBD1 (5 bases). Germline values: CDR1 MNHEY, CDR2 SVGAGI. Deletions cut 2 bases from V and 4 bases from J, with 11 bases between. The CDR3 contains 14 residues. The CDR3 is CASSYGQGAYGYTF. DNA for the CDR3: TGTGCCAGCAGTTACGGGCAGGGCGCCTATGGCTACACCTTC.

This rearrangement joins TRBV19 to TRBJ1-2; D call uncertain. This CDR3 has 17 residues. V was cut by 2 bases and J by 4 bases, with 20 bases left in between. Germline V gene lookup returns CDR1 LNHDA and CDR2 SQIVND (reference sequence). The CDR3 nucleotides read TGTGCCAGTAGTATATGGGGAACACACAAGGGAGGCTATGGCTACACCTTC. Its protein is CASSIWGTHKGGYGYTF. The full variable domain, completed using reference TRBV19 and TRBJ1-2, is DGGITQSPKYLFRKEGQNVTLSCEQNLNHDAMYWYRQDPGQGLRLIYYSQIVNDFQKGDIAEGYSVSREKKESFPLTVTSAQKNPTAFYLCASSIWGTHKGGYGYTFGSGTRLTVV.

Only a few counts were recorded for this clone. V gene TRBV7-2 combines with J gene TRBJ2-1, with 10 bases identical to TRBD2. Germline CDR1 and CDR2: SGHTA and FQGNSA. The CDR3 is made up of 18 amino acids. V shed 1 base, J shed 7 bases, and the junction held 13 bases outside the gene matches. The DNA of the CDR3 is TGTGCCAGCAGCTTAGGTGGGCTAGCGGGGGCCCTTTGGAATGAGCAGTTCTTC. Protein sequence: CASSLGGLAGALWNEQFF.

V is TRBV7-3 and J is TRBJ2-1; 10 nucleotides align to TRBD2. Trimming removed 3 bases from V and 2 bases from J; junction bases left unmatched: 4. Germline CDR1 is SGHTA and CDR2 is FQGTGA. CDR3 length: 16 residues. The CDR3 region is CASSFTTSGPYNEQFF. The CDR3 coding sequence is TGTGCCAGCAGCTTTACGACTAGCGGGCCCTACAATGAGCAGTTCTTC.

V usage is TRBV2 and J usage is TRBJ1-1, with 8 bases matching TRBD1. The CDR3 has 11 residues. J lost 10 bases, V lost 6 bases, and 4 bases had no gene match. Germline V lookup: CDR1 SNHLY, CDR2 FYNNEI. This CDR3 is CASREQGGAFF. The CDR3 DNA reads as TGTGCCAGCAGAGAACAGGGGGGAGCTTTCTTT.

This clone was observed a few times. J is TRBJ2-1 and V is TRBV10-3, with TRBD2 matching 14 bases. The CDR3 sequence is 15 residues long. Losses at the gene ends were 6 bases for V and 7 bases for J; bases not matched to a gene: 5. Germline CDR1 reads ENHRY; CDR2 reads SYGVKD. This CDR3 is CAISRTSGGLNEQFF. Written as DNA, the CDR3 is TGTGCCATCAGCAGGACTAGCGGGGGGTTAAATGAGCAGTTCTTC.

On this clone: At one end the junction does not follow the germline gene, possibly because of a read error. The chain is built from TRBV10-3 and TRBJ2-4; perhaps TRBD2 as D (5 bases). CDR1 and CDR2 from the germline V gene are ENHRY and SYGVKD. The CDR3 is 13 residues long. The CDR3 reads CVISELVGNIQYF. The CDR3 nucleotides are TGTGTCATCAGTGAACTAGTTGGAAACATTCAGTACTTC.

This sequence joins TRBV29-1 and TRBJ2-3; TRBD2 might be the D (7 bases). The CDR3 is 13 amino acids. Trimming took off 8 bases at V and 4 bases at J, with 16 bases between the two ends. CDR1 SQVTM and CDR2 ANQGSEA come from the germline V gene. The CDR3 DNA is TGCAGCACGTGGGGGGGGGCCCCAGATACGCAGTATTTT. This translates into CSTWGGAPDTQYF.

This clone was observed a handful of times. The chain uses TRBV6-1 and TRBJ1-4; D possibly corresponds to TRBD1 (5 bases). Germline-derived CDR1 and CDR2 are MNHNS and SASEGT. This CDR3 contains 14 residues. V was cut by 6 bases and J by 0 bases, with 8 bases left in between. CDR3 in amino acids: CASREGTTNEKLFF. The CDR3 region has the DNA TGTGCCAGCAGGGAGGGGACAACTAATGAAAAACTGTTTTTT.

The chain is built from TRBV7-3 and TRBJ1-2; 9 bases are shared with TRBD1. The CDR3 has 14 amino acids. The ends lost 4 bases at V and 6 bases at J; junction bases unmatched: 6. Germline V gene sequence: CDR1 SGHTA, CDR2 FQGTGA. For the CDR3, the DNA is TGTGCCAGCAGCTCCCGGACAGGGGTCCATGGCTACACCTTC. Translated, it gives CASSSRTGVHGYTF.

This chain connects TRBV19 to TRBJ2-3, with 13 bases lining up with TRBD2. Trimming at V came to 9 bases and at J to 5 bases, leaving 5 bases not matched to a gene. CDR3 size: 14 residues. Looked up from germline, CDR1 is LNHDA and CDR2 is SQIVND (reference sequence). CDR3 protein: CASKLAGGGDTQYF. For the CDR3, the DNA is TGTGCCAGCAAACTAGCGGGGGGGGGAGATACGCAGTATTTT.

V gene TRBV11-2 combines with J gene TRBJ1-5, with D perhaps matching TRBD1 (6 bases). V lost 5 bases, J lost 7 bases, and 15 bases lay in between. CDR1 is SGHAT, CDR2 FQNNGV, per germline. This CDR3 is built from 14 residues. For the CDR3, the DNA is TGTGCCAGCAGCCTCGGGTGGGGGGGCCAGCCCCAGCATTTT. Its translation: CASSLGWGGQPQHF. Full variable domain (rest looked up from reference TRBV11-2 and TRBJ1-5): EAGVAQSPRYKIIEKRQSVAFWCNPISGHATLYWYQQILGQGPKLLIQFQNNGVVDDSQLPKDRFSAERLKGVDSTLKIQPAKLEDSAVYLCASSLGWGGQPQHFGDGTRLSIL.

This chain links TRBV7-9 with TRBJ1-2, with 8 positions matching TRBD1. V lost 1 base, J lost 3 bases, and 10 bases stayed unmatched. This CDR3 has 17 amino acids. Per the germline V gene, CDR1 is SEHNR and CDR2 is FQNEAQ (reference sequence). In DNA, the CDR3 is TGTGCCAGCAGCTTAGGGGGCGGGACAGGTCGGTACTATGGCTACACCTTC. This gives the protein CASSLGGGTGRYYGYTF.

The rearrangement uses TRBV11-2 and TRBJ2-1; 11 nucleotides agree with TRBD2. The germline V gene encodes CDR1 SGHAT and CDR2 FQNNGV. The CDR3 runs to 15 residues. With 5 bases clipped from V and 1 base from J, the junction kept 1 base outside the gene matches. The CDR3 protein is CASSPSGGSYNEQFF. The CDR3 nucleotides read TGTGCCAGCAGCCCTAGCGGGGGGTCCTACAATGAGCAGTTCTTC.

This rearrangement joins TRBV19 to TRBJ1-5; 9 bases are a match to TRBD1. The CDR3 is made up of 14 amino acids. Looked up from germline, CDR1 is LNHDA and CDR2 is SQIVND (reference sequence). J gave up 7 bases and V 5 bases, and 6 bases lay outside the gene matches. The CDR3 DNA reads as TGTGCCAGTAGTTTCCGGACAGGGGAGCAGCCCCAGCATTTT. The encoded protein is CASSFRTGEQPQHF.

The gene calls are TRBV5-1 and TRBJ1-2; D is possibly TRBD1 (5 bases). The germline V gene encodes CDR1 SGHRS and CDR2 YFSETQ. The CDR3 sequence is 14 residues long. The V end lost 0 bases, the J end lost 4 bases, and 10 bases lay between the germline ends. The DNA of the CDR3 is TGCGCCAGCAGCTTGGAGCAGGGAACCTATGGCTACACCTTC. Translated: CASSLEQGTYGYTF.